This T cell receptor (beta chain) was recovered during a study of T cell repertoires in cytomegalovirus infection (dated by TCRdb to about 2019). Notes on the research overall: Recently identified HLA-C-restricted CMV epitopes, whose presentation resists viral immunomodulation, were targeted by peptide stimulations together with well-studied HLA-B-restricted epitopes. Because public TCR beta signatures pointed to carriage of CMV infection together with the matching HLA type, the HLA type of each donor mattered for the analysis. Overall study outcomes, separate from this receptor: In both this cohort and an independent cohort of over 350 donors, the cumulative frequency of public TCR beta family members distinguished carriers of CMV infection plus the relevant HLA type. The ex vivo response was dominated by HLA-C-restricted CMV-specific TCR beta clonotypes, which also provided the single most frequent clonotype in two of eight donors.

For this clonotype: Its antigen is currently not known. The sample holds no much larger clone one base away, and base qualities are not on file.

Sample treatment or condition, as interpreted from the label and publication: in vitro stimulation with specific CMV peptide epitopes to enrich CMV-specific T cells. Sequencing was carried out with an Illumina HiSeq 1500. TCRdb's own reprocessing of the public reads used fastp at Q25 and MiXCR and kept productive beta chains. Each CDR3 protein appears once, grouped with its most common genes and DNA. A total of roughly 70,000 distinct CDR3 sequences appear in this sample, roughly 20% of them only once. Roughly two thirds of the sample comes from the top ten. The CDR3 holds 17 amino acids from the cysteine to the phenylalanine. Only the CDR3 portion is preserved as DNA: 51 bases, with reading frame beginning at the first base. V gives up 7 bases and J gives up 8 bases, and the segment between their germline ends measures 26 bases. Taken from the germline V gene, the CDR1 and CDR2 loops are MNHEY and SVGAGI.

The rearrangement joined TRBV6-5 to TRBJ1-4; the D gene lacks a confident call. The material sequenced was CD8+ T cells from cultured PBMCs, taken from culture after CMV antigen stimulation. The sequence was collected from a human donor in good health (CMV status not recorded). Some clones in this sample may be carry-over from other donors' samples. In nucleotides, the sequence is TGTGCCAGCACCTTTAACCTAAAGCAGGCTGGTTGGGAAAAACTGTTTTTT. This encodes CASTFNLKQAGWEKLFF.